This TCR beta chain was documented in a study of blood T cells in healthy people across ages. In germline, CDR1 is SQVTM, CDR2 ANQGSEA. The CDR3 consists of 14 residues. The V end was cut by 0 bases, the J end by 0 bases, with 8 bases between. PCR was performed a second time for about 7 to 11 cycles using a sample-barcoded 5' primer and a J-beta primer mix. TCRdb re-derived calls from the 5' RACE reads in MiXCR, one entry per CDR3 protein. Here the sample spans about 1.4 million distinct CDR3 sequences, roughly 59% being singletons. The chain recombines TRBV29-1 with TRBJ1-1; D gene ambiguous. Sequencing was carried out using blood. The sequence was collected from a man younger than 30 in good health. Here the CDR3 DNA reads TGCAGCGTTGAAGACACACCGATGAACACTGAAGCTTTCTTT. As protein: CSVEDTPMNTEAFF.